These T cell receptor beta chains were read from a single sample in a study of shared clonotypes between healthy human individuals. Sequencing used immunoSEQ multiplex PCR; TCRdb keeps in-frame clones, though not all of them. The sample records some 2 million clones, about 95% being singletons. Sequenced material: naive CD8+ T cells sorted from blood. The origin of the receptors is a man in his late teens or twenties in good health. Both conserved end residues are part of each CDR3. D genes are given only for firm matches. Part of the rows lack a size; the others show once, few, many or a class for expanded clones.

CASSVGPRPGLQGLYGYTF	TGTGCCAGCAGCGTGGGCCCTCGCCCGGGACTCCAGGGGCTCTATGGCTACACCTTC	TRBJ1-2	.	.	TRBV9
CASSPARGPSYEQYF	TGTGCCAGCAGCCCAGCGCGGGGGCCCTCCTACGAGCAGTACTTC	TRBJ2-7	.	.	TRBV7-2
CASSLLGFQPQHF	TGTGCCAGCAGCTTATTGGGGTTTCAGCCCCAGCATTTT	TRBJ1-5	.	.	TRBV7-2
CASSQDRTSGYEQYF	TGCGCCAGCAGCCAAGATAGGACTAGCGGTTACGAGCAGTACTTC	TRBJ2-7	TRBD2	.	TRBV4-1
CASSSWGSSYNEQFF	TGTGCCAGCAGCTCCTGGGGGAGCTCCTACAATGAGCAGTTCTTC	TRBJ2-1	.	.	TRBV6-5
CASSESGPYEQYF	TGCGCCAGCAGTGAGTCGGGCCCTTACGAGCAGTACTTC	TRBJ2-7	.	.	TRBV10-2
CASSLSSDGLSDEQYF	TGTGCCAGCAGCTTATCCTCAGACGGACTATCGGACGAGCAGTACTTC	TRBJ2-7	.	.	TRBV13
CASSPGTRGVDEAFF	TGTGCCAGCTCACCTGGGACACGCGGCGTGGATGAAGCTTTCTTT	TRBJ1-1	.	.	TRBV18
CASSVSGTYNEQFF	TGTGCCAGCAGTGTCAGCGGGACCTACAATGAGCAGTTCTTC	TRBJ2-1	TRBD2	.	TRBV6-5
CASREFPDQPQHF	TGCGCCAGCCGGGAGTTCCCAGATCAGCCCCAGCATTTT	TRBJ1-5	.	.	TRBV5-1
CASSVGVAGDTDTQYF	TGTGCCAGCAGCGTAGGCGTAGCGGGGGACACAGATACGCAGTATTTT	TRBJ2-3	TRBD2	.	TRBV9
CASSQWDRVGETQYF	TGCGCCAGCAGCCAGTGGGACAGGGTAGGAGAGACCCAGTACTTC	TRBJ2-5	TRBD1	.	TRBV4-1
CASSHPTGIETQYF	TGCGCCAGCAGCCATCCGACAGGGATAGAGACCCAGTACTTC	TRBJ2-5	TRBD1	.	TRBV4-1
CASSEAFYGYTF	TGTGCCAGCAGTGAAGCGTTTTATGGCTACACCTTC	TRBJ1-2	.	.	TRBV2
CSVARDSYYEQYF	TGCAGCGTTGCTCGGGACTCCTACTACGAGCAGTACTTC	TRBJ2-7	.	.	TRBV29-1
CASSLTGTGLYEQYF	TGTGCCAGCAGTCTGACCGGGACAGGTCTCTACGAGCAGTACTTC	TRBJ2-7	TRBD1	.	TRBV28
CASSVSTDTHNSPLHF	TGTGCCAGCAGTGTTTCAACCGATACACATAATTCACCCCTCCACTTT	TRBJ1-6	.	.	TRBV2
CASSTTLAGVYNEQFF	TGTGCCAGCAGCACAACCCTAGCGGGAGTCTACAATGAGCAGTTCTTC	TRBJ2-1	TRBD2	.	TRBV5-4
CASSGDLTDTQYF	TGTGCCAGCAGCGGGGACCTCACAGATACGCAGTATTTT	TRBJ2-3	.	.	TRBV5-5
CAPGWGSSSYEQYF	TGTGCCCCCGGGTGGGGATCCAGCTCCTACGAGCAGTACTTC	TRBJ2-7	.	.	TRBV5-8
CASSVPGVEQFF	TGTGCCAGCAGCGTACCCGGGGTTGAGCAGTTCTTC	TRBJ2-1	.	.	TRBV9
CASSLPPGPLYQETQYF	TGTGCCAGCAGCTTACCGCCGGGACCGTTGTACCAAGAGACCCAGTACTTC	TRBJ2-5	.	once	TRBV11-2
CASSDMGGLGYGYTF	TGTGCCAGCAGTGATATGGGGGGCCTGGGGTATGGCTACACCTTC	TRBJ1-2	.	.	TRBV6-1
CASEGGTGGFYEQYF	TGTGCCAGCGAAGGGGGGACAGGGGGCTTCTACGAGCAGTACTTC	TRBJ2-7	TRBD1	.	TRBV27
CASSMTGADTQYF	TGTGCCAGCAGCATGACAGGGGCCGATACGCAGTATTTT	TRBJ2-3	TRBD1	.	TRBV7-9
CASSYRLAGIQETQYF	TGTGCCAGCAGCTACAGACTAGCGGGAATCCAAGAGACCCAGTACTTC	TRBJ2-5	TRBD2	.	TRBV13
CASSLSPGSPLHF	TGTGCCAGCAGTTTATCCCCAGGTTCACCCCTCCACTTT	TRBJ1-6	.	.	TRBV27
CASSHDSGHRGTDTQYF	TGCGCCAGCAGCCACGACTCGGGGCATCGTGGCACAGATACGCAGTATTTT	TRBJ2-3	.	.	TRBV4-3
CASVGETQYF	TGTGCCAGCGTTGGGGAGACCCAGTACTTC	TRBJ2-5	.	once	TRBV25-1
CATSRGVGAPLHF	TGTGCCACCAGCAGAGGGGTGGGAGCACCCCTCCACTTT	TRBJ1-6	.	.	TRBV15
CASSFGQGAINEQFF	TGTGCCAGCAGTTTTGGACAGGGGGCTATCAATGAGCAGTTCTTC	TRBJ2-1	TRBD1	.	TRBV6-5
CASSQRGQGDYEQYF	TGCGCCAGCAGCCAACGAGGACAGGGGGACTACGAGCAGTACTTC	TRBJ2-7	TRBD1	.	TRBV4-1
CASSSSYRGPDPYGYTF	TGCGCCAGCAGCTCCTCGTACAGGGGGCCGGATCCCTATGGCTACACCTTC	TRBJ1-2	TRBD1	.	TRBV5-1
CASSYRGTSPYEQYF	TGTGCCAGCAGCTACCGTGGGACTAGCCCCTACGAGCAGTACTTC	TRBJ2-7	TRBD2	.	TRBV9
CASSLQGAPQPQHF	TGTGCCAGCAGTCTACAGGGGGCGCCCCAGCCCCAGCATTTT	TRBJ1-5	TRBD1	few	TRBV6-6
CASRVFDRGAETQYF	TGTGCCAGCAGGGTCTTCGACAGGGGTGCTGAGACCCAGTACTTC	TRBJ2-5	TRBD1	.	TRBV2
CASSGGLERAGANVLTF	TGTGCCAGCAGTGGTGGACTAGAAAGGGCTGGGGCCAACGTCCTGACTTTC	TRBJ2-6	TRBD2	.	TRBV27
CASSYGYTGELFF	TGTGCCAGCAGTTACGGGTACACCGGGGAGCTGTTTTTT	TRBJ2-2	.	.	TRBV6-5
CASSLDFYEQYF	TGTGCCAGCAGCTTGGATTTTTACGAGCAGTACTTC	TRBJ2-7	.	.	TRBV5-4
CAISEPTPSATDTQYF	TGTGCCATCAGTGAGCCGACACCATCGGCCACAGATACGCAGTATTTT	TRBJ2-3	.	.	TRBV10-3
CASSLRTADTQYF	TGTGCCAGCAGCCTCCGTACGGCAGATACGCAGTATTTT	TRBJ2-3	.	.	TRBV9
CASSDYNGLEGDTQYF	TGTGCCAGCAGTGACTACAACGGACTAGAAGGAGATACGCAGTATTTT	TRBJ2-3	TRBD2	.	TRBV6-1
CASSVNPGLSGSSTDTQYF	TGTGCCAGCAGCGTAAACCCGGGCCTTAGCGGGAGCAGCACAGATACGCAGTATTTT	TRBJ2-3	TRBD2	.	TRBV9
CAWSLGGLVNEQFF	TGTGCCTGGAGCCTGGGGGGGCTCGTGAATGAGCAGTTCTTC	TRBJ2-1	.	.	TRBV30
CASSPDRGSTDTQYF	TGTGCCAGCAGCCCAGACAGGGGTTCTACAGATACGCAGTATTTT	TRBJ2-3	TRBD1	.	TRBV9
CASSFYGLQQFF	TGTGCCAGCAGCTTTTATGGGCTACAGCAGTTCTTC	TRBJ2-1	.	.	TRBV7-9
CASSPHRGIDYGYTF	TGCGCCAGCAGCCCGCACAGGGGTATCGACTATGGCTACACCTTC	TRBJ1-2	TRBD1	.	TRBV4-3
CAAPSGTNYGYTF	TGTGCCGCACCTTCCGGGACTAACTATGGCTACACCTTC	TRBJ1-2	.	.	TRBV30
CASSPLIRGIIEETQYF	TGCGCCAGCAGCCCCCTAATAAGAGGGATAATCGAAGAGACCCAGTACTTC	TRBJ2-5	.	once	TRBV4-1
CASSQCSRDCGYTF	TGTGCCAGCAGCCAATGTTCCAGGGACTGTGGCTACACCTTC	TRBJ1-2	.	.	TRBV16
CASSQYRGDNSPLHF	TGCGCCAGCAGTCAGTACAGGGGGGATAATTCACCCCTCCACTTT	TRBJ1-6	TRBD1	few	TRBV10-1